Described below is a single TCR beta chain sequence and its context. TRAV- and TRBV-specific primers primed first-strand cDNA, covering alpha and beta chains. It was with a constant-region primer and a V-primer adapter that TCRs were amplified over about 20 PCR cycles. TCRdb re-analysed the reads in MiXCR, keeping a single row per CDR3 protein. This sample has under 75,000 distinct CDR3 sequences, with 20% to 25% found just once. The CDR3 has 14 residues. Germline CDR1 reads SGHRS; CDR2 reads YFSETQ. V shed 5 bases, J shed 10 bases, and the junction held 6 bases outside the gene matches. The sample belongs to a study of low-dose radiotherapy and immunotherapy resistance in tumors. Time point given: after trial treatment. Treatment meaning: LDRT plus nivolumab, ipilimumab, low-dose cyclophosphamide and aspirin (RACIN trial).

The chain recombines TRBV5-1 with TRBJ2-2; 12 bases are a match to TRBD2. The sample here was PBMCs, taken after low-dose radiotherapy plus immunotherapy. The sequence was obtained from a male donor with prostate cancer. The CDR3 sequence is CASSQGLAGLELFF. The CDR3 bases are TGCGCCAGCAGTCAGGGACTAGCGGGCCTGGAGCTGTTTTTT.